Listed below are T cell receptor beta chains from one sample, sequenced in a study of T-cell memory formation after mild COVID-19. Using its own MiXCR run on the 5' RACE reads, TCRdb lists one record per CDR3 protein. Here the sample spans under 300,000 distinct CDR3 sequences, roughly 17% being singletons. Specimen: PBMCs or a T cell subset sorted from them (not recorded which). These receptors all stem from a man between 18 and 29 years old who had mild COVID-19 (a few samples of this study predate the infection). Cell type and time point are not known. Each CDR3 is given with its conserved first and last residue. A D gene is named only where the DNA matches it firmly. A clone size is listed for some rows: how often the clone was seen (once, few, many), or a class if it is expanded.

clone size	D gene	J gene	V gene	CDR3 length	CDR3 protein	CDR3 DNA
few	.	TRBJ1-1	TRBV20-1	14	CSARGAAGNTEAFF	TGCAGTGCTAGAGGAGCGGCGGGGAACACTGAAGCTTTCTTT
.	.	TRBJ1-5	TRBV7-9	13	CASSLDGSQPQHF	TGTGCCAGCAGCTTAGACGGGAGTCAGCCCCAGCATTTT
.	TRBD1	TRBJ1-2	TRBV27	14	CASSPDRGQRGYTF	TGTGCCAGCAGTCCGGACAGGGGCCAGCGTGGCTACACCTTC
few	TRBD2	TRBJ2-1	TRBV2	15	CASSELLAVIDEQFF	TGTGCCAGCAGTGAGCTACTAGCGGTTATAGATGAGCAGTTCTTC
few	TRBD1	TRBJ2-2	TRBV7-3	15	CASSPRQGGTGELFF	TGTGCCAGCAGCCCCCGACAGGGGGGCACCGGGGAGCTGTTTTTT
few	.	TRBJ1-2	TRBV27	15	CASSFVPGGNYGYTF	TGTGCCAGCAGTTTTGTCCCCGGGGGGAACTATGGCTACACCTTC
few	TRBD2	TRBJ2-5	TRBV12-3/TRBV12-4	16	CASSPAGMRGRETQYF	TGTGCCAGCAGTCCCGCGGGGATGCGGGGGAGAGAGACCCAGTACTTC
.	.	TRBJ2-3	TRBV11-2	14	CASSSRDLTDTQYF	TGTGCCAGCAGCTCACGGGACCTCACAGATACGCAGTATTTT
.	TRBD1	TRBJ2-7	TRBV6-2/TRBV6-3	16	CASSYWTGSSSYEQYF	TGTGCCAGCAGTTACTGGACAGGATCGAGCTCCTACGAGCAGTACTTC
.	TRBD1	TRBJ1-4	TRBV4-3	16	CASSQVATGGSEKLFF	TGCGCCAGCAGCCAAGTGGCGACAGGGGGGAGTGAAAAACTGTTTTTT
few	.	TRBJ1-5	TRBV20-1	12	CSAQSGNQPQHF	TGCAGTGCCCAGAGCGGAAATCAGCCCCAGCATTTT
.	.	TRBJ1-5	TRBV18	13	CASSPHRDQPQHF	TGTGCCAGCTCACCCCACAGGGATCAGCCCCAGCATTTT
few	TRBD1	TRBJ2-3	TRBV27	16	CASSQTGTGFLHTQYF	TGTGCCAGCAGCCAAACCGGGACAGGGTTTCTCCATACGCAGTATTTT
few	.	TRBJ1-4	TRBV5-1	14	CASSFRGFGEKLFF	TGCGCCAGCAGCTTCAGGGGCTTTGGTGAAAAACTGTTTTTT
.	TRBD1	TRBJ1-3	TRBV6-5	15	CASRTPGTAGNTIYF	TGTGCCAGCCGGACGCCCGGGACAGCTGGAAACACCATATATTTT
few	.	TRBJ1-2	TRBV20-1	14	CSAGGRRTNYGYTF	TGCAGTGCTGGGGGCCGGAGAACTAACTATGGCTACACCTTC
.	.	TRBJ1-3	TRBV4-3	15	CASSEGPFSGNTIYF	TGCGCCAGCAGCGAAGGACCGTTCTCTGGAAACACCATATATTTT
.	.	TRBJ1-6	TRBV4-3	16	CASRDGYSSYNSPLHF	TGCGCCAGCAGGGACGGATATAGCTCCTATAATTCACCCCTCCACTTT
.	TRBD1	TRBJ1-2	TRBV20-1	15	CSARDRTGTGEGYTF	TGCAGTGCTAGAGATCGAACCGGGACAGGGGAAGGCTACACCTTC
many	TRBD1	TRBJ2-7	TRBV7-2	15	CASSLESGTGTEQYF	TGTGCCAGCAGCCTCGAGTCCGGGACAGGGACCGAGCAGTACTTC
many	.	TRBJ1-5	TRBV5-8	14	CASSLVYSNQPQHF	TGTGCCAGCAGCTTGGTATATAGCAATCAGCCCCAGCATTTT
.	TRBD1	TRBJ2-7	TRBV7-2	14	CASSSSEGAYEQYF	TGTGCCAGCAGCTCGAGCGAGGGGGCTTACGAGCAGTACTTC
few	.	TRBJ2-1	TRBV12-3/TRBV12-4	16	CASSDDKISSYNEQFF	TGTGCCAGCAGCGACGACAAAATAAGCTCCTACAATGAGCAGTTCTTC
many	.	TRBJ1-2	TRBV3-1	12	CASSPGHYGYTF	TGTGCCAGCAGCCCTGGACACTATGGCTACACCTTC
few	.	TRBJ1-1	TRBV18	14	CASSPGGRNTEAFF	TGTGCCAGCTCACCAGGGGGCCGGAACACTGAAGCTTTCTTT
many	TRBD2	TRBJ2-3	TRBV11-2	15	CASSFAGTRGDTQYF	TGTGCCAGCAGCTTCGCCGGGACTAGAGGTGATACGCAGTATTTT
few	.	TRBJ2-3	TRBV12-3/TRBV12-4	16	CASSFLIGLSGDTQYF	TGTGCCAGCAGCTTCCTTATTGGACTAAGTGGAGATACGCAGTATTTT
.	.	TRBJ2-1	TRBV7-3	13	CASSYGQYNEQFF	TGTGCCAGCAGCTACGGCCAATACAATGAGCAGTTCTTC